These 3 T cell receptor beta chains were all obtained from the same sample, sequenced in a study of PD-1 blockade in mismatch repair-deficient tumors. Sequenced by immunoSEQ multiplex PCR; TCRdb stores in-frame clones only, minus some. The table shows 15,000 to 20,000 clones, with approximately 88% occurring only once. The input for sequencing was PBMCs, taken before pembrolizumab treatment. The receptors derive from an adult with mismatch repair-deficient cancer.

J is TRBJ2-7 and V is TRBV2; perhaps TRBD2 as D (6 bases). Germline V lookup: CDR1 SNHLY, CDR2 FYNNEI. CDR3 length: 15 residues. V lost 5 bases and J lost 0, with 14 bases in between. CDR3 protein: CASSRGRLVSYEQYF. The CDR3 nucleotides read TGTGCCAGCAGTCGTGGGAGGCTAGTCTCCTACGAGCAGTACTTC.

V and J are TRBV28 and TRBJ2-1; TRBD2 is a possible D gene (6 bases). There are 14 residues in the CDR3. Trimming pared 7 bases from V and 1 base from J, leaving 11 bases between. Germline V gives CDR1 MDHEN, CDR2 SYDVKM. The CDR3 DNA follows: TGTGCCAGCATTCGGGACTCTTCCTACAATGAGCAGTTCTTC. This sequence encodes CASIRDSSYNEQFF. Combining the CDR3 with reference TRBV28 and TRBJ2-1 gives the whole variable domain DVKVTQSSRYLVKRTGEKVFLECVQDMDHENMFWYRQDPGLGLRLIYFSYDVKMKEKGDIPEGYSVSREKKERFSLILESASTNQTSMYLCASIRDSSYNEQFFGPGTRLTVL.

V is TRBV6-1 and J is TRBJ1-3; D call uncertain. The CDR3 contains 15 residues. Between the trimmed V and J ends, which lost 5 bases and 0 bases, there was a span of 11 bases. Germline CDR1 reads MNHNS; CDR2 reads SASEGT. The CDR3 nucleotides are TGTGCCAGCAGTTTTGACGGGAGCTCTGGAAACACCATATATTTT. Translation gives CASSFDGSSGNTIYF.